The 19 T cell receptor beta chains listed next were all sequenced from one sample in a study of T cell changes during pregnancy in multiple sclerosis. Using immunoSEQ multiplex PCR, the repertoire was profiled, and TCRdb retains in-frame clones only, with some absent. The sample carries roughly 40,000 clones, roughly 89% recorded once. The sample was CD4+ T cells from peripheral blood mononuclear cells, taken in the first trimester of pregnancy. The receptors shown here come from a female donor with multiple sclerosis, enrolled in a pregnancy study.

The V call is TRBV2, the J call TRBJ2-5; 8 bases are shared with TRBD2. There are 15 residues in the CDR3. V was clipped by 4 bases and J by 2 bases; unmatched bases: 6. The germline gives CDR1 SNHLY, CDR2 FYNNEI. CDR3 DNA sequence: TGTGCCAGCAGTGCTACTAGCGGAGTTCAAGAGACCCAGTACTTC. Amino acid sequence: CASSATSGVQETQYF.

V and J are TRBV18 and TRBJ1-5; 7 bases are a match to TRBD1. From germline, CDR1 is KGHSH and CDR2 LQKENI. CDR3 length: 14 residues. The trim removed 6 bases at V and 3 bases at J, leaving 5 bases unmatched. The CDR3 DNA follows: TGTGCCAGCTCCGTGACAGGGTCCAATCAGCCCCAGCATTTT. It codes for CASSVTGSNQPQHF.

The chain uses TRBV5-1 and TRBJ2-1, with a possible D match to TRBD1 (6 bases). The CDR3 runs to 15 residues. Deletions cut 0 bases from V and 7 bases from J, with 14 bases between. CDR1 SGHRS and CDR2 YFSETQ come from the germline V gene. CDR3 in DNA: TGCGCCAGCAGCTTGGTAAGGGGGTTCGTTAATGAGCAGTTCTTC. Its translation is CASSLVRGFVNEQFF.

This clone has just a few counts. This chain links TRBV29-1 with TRBJ2-5; TRBD2 matches at 11 bases. The germline V gene has CDR1 SQVTM and CDR2 ANQGSEA. The CDR3 covers 14 residues. With V trimmed by 7 bases and J by 1 base, 5 bases remained unmatched. The CDR3 loop reads CSAFSGRAQETQYF. The CDR3 coding sequence is TGCAGCGCTTTTAGCGGGAGGGCCCAAGAGACCCAGTACTTC.

This chain joins TRBV6-1 and TRBJ2-1; 11 nucleotides line up with TRBD2. V shed 2 bases and J 2 bases; nucleotides not matched to a gene: 5. Germline assignment: CDR1 MNHNS and CDR2 SASEGT. The CDR3 extends over 17 amino acids. The CDR3 DNA sequence: TGTGCCAGCAGTGAACTAGCGGGAGGCCCCCCCTACAATGAGCAGTTCTTC. This translates into CASSELAGGPPYNEQFF.

The rearrangement joins TRBV5-8 to TRBJ2-7, with D possibly TRBD1 on 5 matching bases. This CDR3 has 13 residues. The germline V and J ends were trimmed by 5 bases and 1 base, with 10 bases remaining between them. CDR1 and CDR2 from the germline V gene are SGHTS and YDEGEE. CDR3 bases: TGTGCCAGCAGTGGCCAGGGTTCCTACGAGCAGTACTTC. Its protein is CASSGQGSYEQYF.

The J gene is TRBJ1-2, the V gene TRBV4-3, with TRBD1 matching over 7 bases. The CDR3 length is 15 residues. CDR1 and CDR2 from the germline V gene are LGHNA and YSLEER. Unmatched junction bases numbered 8, after V lost 4 bases and J lost 3 bases. The CDR3 DNA follows: TGCGCCAGCAGCCCGACAGGGAGGTCGGACTATGGCTACACCTTC. This translates into CASSPTGRSDYGYTF.

This clone has only one observation. This sequence joins TRBV6-6 and TRBJ2-7, with 8 bases lining up with TRBD2. The V and J ends lost 4 bases and 3 bases, in that order; junction bases with no gene match: 5. The CDR3 spans 14 residues. CDR1 is MNHNY, CDR2 SVGAGI, per germline (reference sequence). In nucleotides, the CDR3 is TGTGCCAGCAGTTTCGGGACTAGTCTCTACGAGCAGTACTTC. Translating it yields CASSFGTSLYEQYF.

This sequence joins TRBV18 and TRBJ2-7, with 9 bases fitting TRBD1. The length of the CDR3 is 13 residues. Trimming cost V 5 bases and J 5 bases; bases outside gene matches: 4. Germline loops: CDR1 KGHSH, CDR2 LQKENI. CDR3 residues: CASSKQGAHEQYF. The CDR3, as DNA: TGTGCCAGCTCAAAACAGGGGGCACACGAGCAGTACTTC. Based on the CDR3 plus reference TRBV18 and TRBJ2-7, the full variable domain is NAGVMQNPRHLVRRRGQEARLRCSPMKGHSHVYWYRQLPEEGLKFMVYLQKENIIDESGMPKERFSAEFPKEGPSILRIQQVVRGDSAAYFCASSKQGAHEQYFGPGTRLTVT.

This clone was counted once. The chain has TRBV5-1 and TRBJ2-1; 9 nucleotides agree with TRBD2. Germline V gene lookup returns CDR1 SGHRS and CDR2 YFSETQ. The CDR3 length is 18 residues. J gave up 6 bases and V 6 bases, and 19 bases lay outside the gene matches. The CDR3, as DNA: TGCGCCAGCAACGAATGGGGGACTAGCAGAGCCGGGGGCAATGAGCAGTTCTTC. Its translation: CASNEWGTSRAGGNEQFF.

The chain uses TRBV25-1 and TRBJ2-2, with 8 bases identical to TRBD1. CDR1 is MGHDK, CDR2 SYGVNS, per germline. The J segment lost 4 bases and the V segment lost 9 bases, leaving 10 bases of the junction unmatched. The CDR3 runs 15 residues. DNA for the CDR3: TGTGCCAGTAGAATCGACAGGGGAAGCACCGGGGAGCTGTTTTTT. This encodes CASRIDRGSTGELFF.

The chain uses TRBV7-6 and TRBJ2-3, with 12 bases identical to TRBD1. CDR3 size: 17 residues. Germline V gene lookup returns CDR1 SGHVS and CDR2 FNYEAQ. The ends lost 1 base at V and 2 bases at J; junction bases unmatched: 4. DNA of the CDR3: TGTGCCAGCAGCTTAGGGGGACAGGGGGCCCACACAGATACGCAGTATTTT. Its protein is CASSLGGQGAHTDTQYF. The full variable domain, with the rest looked up from reference TRBV7-6 and TRBJ2-3, is GAGVSQSPRYKVTKRGQDVALRCDPISGHVSLYWYRQALGQGPEFLTYFNYEAQQDKSGLPNDRFSAERPEGSISTLTIQRTEQRDSAMYRCASSLGGQGAHTDTQYFGPGTRLTVL.

CDR3 in amino acids: CASSHGTASSYEQYF. The DNA for the CDR3 is TGCGCCAGCAGCCACGGGACAGCGAGCTCCTACGAGCAGTACTTC. The rearrangement joins TRBV5-1 to TRBJ2-7, with TRBD1 matching 7 bases. The CDR3 runs to 15 residues. Per germline, CDR1 SGHRS and CDR2 YFSETQ. V dropped 4 bases and J dropped 0; count of bases not matched to a gene: 7.

This rearrangement joins TRBV6-1 to TRBJ2-6; 8 nucleotides match TRBD1. V was clipped by 6 bases and J by 0 bases; unmatched bases: 1. Germline lookup yields CDR1 MNHNS and CDR2 SASEGT. The CDR3 spans 15 residues. In DNA, the CDR3 is TGTGCCAGCAGCGACAGGGGCTCTGGGGCCAACGTCCTGACTTTC. This gives the protein CASSDRGSGANVLTF.

The V call is TRBV11-1, the J call TRBJ2-1, with 10 bases identical to TRBD1. The CDR3 is 15 residues long. Losses at the gene ends were 5 bases for V and 2 bases for J; bases not matched to a gene: 3. Germline V gene lookup returns CDR1 SGHAT and CDR2 FQDESV (reference sequence). The CDR3 protein is CASSRGQGTYNEQFF. The DNA of the CDR3 is TGTGCCAGCAGCCGGGGACAGGGGACCTACAATGAGCAGTTCTTC.

The CDR3 reads CASSFPWGGSTGELFF. The CDR3 DNA reads as TGTGCCAGCAGCTTCCCCTGGGGGGGTTCCACCGGGGAGCTGTTTTTT. The chain recombines TRBV7-2 with TRBJ2-2, with 7 bases lining up with TRBD2. Germline CDR1 and CDR2: SGHTA and FQGNSA. The junction had 8 bases not matched to a gene; V was cut back by 3 bases and J by 4 bases. The CDR3 spans 16 residues. Full variable domain (outside the CDR3, taken from reference TRBV7-2 and TRBJ2-2): GAGVSQSPSNKVTEKGKDVELRCDPISGHTALYWYRQSLGQGLEFLIYFQGNSAPDKSGLPSDRFSAERTGGSVSTLTIQRTQQEDSAVYLCASSFPWGGSTGELFFGEGSRLTVL.

V gene TRBV27 combines with J gene TRBJ2-7; D is ambiguous. Deletions cut 4 bases from V and 2 bases from J, with 3 bases between. Germline values: CDR1 MNHEY, CDR2 SMNVEV (reference sequence). CDR3 length: 11 amino acids. The CDR3 coding sequence is TGTGCCAGCAGTTCCACCTACGAGCAGTACTTC. It specifies CASSSTYEQYF.

This sequence joins TRBV10-3 and TRBJ2-2, with a weak D call TRBD1 (6 bases). The germline V gene has CDR1 ENHRY and CDR2 SYGVKD. V was trimmed by 11 bases and J by 1 base, leaving 17 bases between them. The CDR3 spans 15 residues. DNA of the CDR3: TGTGCCGTTAGGACCGGGACACAGAACACCGGGGAGCTGTTTTTT. It codes for CAVRTGTQNTGELFF.

This clone was observed a handful of times. The CDR3 protein is CATSRDSSGSWYEQYF. The CDR3 region has the DNA TGTGCCACCAGCAGAGATTCGAGCGGGAGCTGGTACGAGCAGTACTTC. V gene TRBV15 combines with J gene TRBJ2-7; 8 bases map to TRBD2. There are 16 residues in the CDR3. Germline loops: CDR1 LNHNV, CDR2 YYDKDF (reference sequence). Unmatched junction bases numbered 8, after V lost 0 bases and J lost 4 bases.